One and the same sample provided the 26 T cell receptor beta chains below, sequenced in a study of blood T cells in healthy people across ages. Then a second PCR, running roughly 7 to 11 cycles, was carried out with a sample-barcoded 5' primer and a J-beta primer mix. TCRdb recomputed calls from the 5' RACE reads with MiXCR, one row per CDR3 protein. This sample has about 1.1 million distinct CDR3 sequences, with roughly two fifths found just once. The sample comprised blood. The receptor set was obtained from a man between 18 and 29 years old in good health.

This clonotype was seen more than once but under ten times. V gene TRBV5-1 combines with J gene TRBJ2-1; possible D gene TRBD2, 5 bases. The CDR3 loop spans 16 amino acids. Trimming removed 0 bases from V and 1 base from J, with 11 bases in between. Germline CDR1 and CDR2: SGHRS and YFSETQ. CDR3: CASSLGAGTSYNEQFF. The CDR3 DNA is TGCGCCAGCAGCTTGGGGGCGGGTACATCCTACAATGAGCAGTTCTTC.

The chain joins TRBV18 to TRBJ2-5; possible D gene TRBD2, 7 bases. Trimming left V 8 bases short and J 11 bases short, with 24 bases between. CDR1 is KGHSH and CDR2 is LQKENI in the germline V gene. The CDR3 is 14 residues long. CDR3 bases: TGTGCCAGCACGCGGGGGCGCAAGGACAATGAGCAGTACTTC. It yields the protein CASTRGRKDNEQYF.

CDR3 in DNA: TGTGCCAGCAGTTTATCCGGGGGTTACGAGACCCAGTACTTC. This translates into CASSLSGGYETQYF. This chain connects TRBV12-3 or TRBV12-4 to TRBJ2-5, with a possible D match to TRBD2 (6 bases). CDR3 size: 14 residues. Trimming took off 2 bases at V and 5 bases at J, with 12 bases between the two ends.

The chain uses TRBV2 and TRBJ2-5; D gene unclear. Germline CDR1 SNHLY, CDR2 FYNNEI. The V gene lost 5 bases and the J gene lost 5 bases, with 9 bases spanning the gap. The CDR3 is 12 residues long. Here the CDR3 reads CASSTEQETQYF. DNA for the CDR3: TGTGCCAGCAGTACAGAGCAGGAGACCCAGTACTTC.

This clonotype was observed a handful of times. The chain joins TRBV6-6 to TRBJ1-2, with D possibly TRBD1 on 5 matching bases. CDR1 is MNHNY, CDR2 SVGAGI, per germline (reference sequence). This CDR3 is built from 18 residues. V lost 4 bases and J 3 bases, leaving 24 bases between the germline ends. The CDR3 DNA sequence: TGTGCCAGCAGTTTGTTTGGCGGGGGGAGTGGCGGGGACTATGGCTACACCTTC. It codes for CASSLFGGGSGGDYGYTF.

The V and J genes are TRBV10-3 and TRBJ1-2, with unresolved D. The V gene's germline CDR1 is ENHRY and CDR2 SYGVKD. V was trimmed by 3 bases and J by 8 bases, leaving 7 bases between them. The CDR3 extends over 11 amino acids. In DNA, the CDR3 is TGTGCCATCAGTGATGGTGGGGGCTACACCTTC. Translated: CAISDGGGYTF.

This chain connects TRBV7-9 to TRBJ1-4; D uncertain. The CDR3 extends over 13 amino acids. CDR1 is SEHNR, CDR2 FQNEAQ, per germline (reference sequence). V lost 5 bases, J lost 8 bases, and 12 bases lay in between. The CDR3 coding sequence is TGTGCCAGCAGCCAAAGACCGGGCGAAAAACTGTTTTTT. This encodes CASSQRPGEKLFF.

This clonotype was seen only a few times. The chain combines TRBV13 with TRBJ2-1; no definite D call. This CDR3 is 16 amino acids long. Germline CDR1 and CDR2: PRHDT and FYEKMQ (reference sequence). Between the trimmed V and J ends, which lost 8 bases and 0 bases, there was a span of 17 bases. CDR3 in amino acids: CASSKGLSSSYNEQFF. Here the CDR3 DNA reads TGTGCCAGCTCGAAGGGCCTTTCGAGCTCCTACAATGAGCAGTTCTTC.

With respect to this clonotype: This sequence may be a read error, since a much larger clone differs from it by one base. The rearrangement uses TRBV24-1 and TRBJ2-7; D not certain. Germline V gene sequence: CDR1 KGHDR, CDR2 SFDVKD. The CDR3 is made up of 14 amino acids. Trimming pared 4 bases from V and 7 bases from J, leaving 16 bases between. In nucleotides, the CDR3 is TGTGCCACCAGTGAATCCGGAAGAGGCAATGAGCAGTACTTC. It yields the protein CATSESGRGNEQYF.

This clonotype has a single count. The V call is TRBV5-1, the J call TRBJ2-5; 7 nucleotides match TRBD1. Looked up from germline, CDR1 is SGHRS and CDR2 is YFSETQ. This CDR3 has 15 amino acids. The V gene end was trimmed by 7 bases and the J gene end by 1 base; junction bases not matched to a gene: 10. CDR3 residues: CASDPTPGGQETQYF. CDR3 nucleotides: TGCGCCAGCGACCCTACCCCAGGGGGCCAAGAGACCCAGTACTTC.

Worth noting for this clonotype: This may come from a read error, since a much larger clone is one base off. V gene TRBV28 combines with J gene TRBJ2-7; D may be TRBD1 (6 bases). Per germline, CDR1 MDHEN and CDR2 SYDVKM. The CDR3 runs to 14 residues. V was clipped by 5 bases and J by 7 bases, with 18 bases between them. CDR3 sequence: CASSVRWGLGEQYF. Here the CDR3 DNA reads TGTGCCAGCAGTGTAAGGTGGGGGCTGGGGGAGCAGTACTTC.

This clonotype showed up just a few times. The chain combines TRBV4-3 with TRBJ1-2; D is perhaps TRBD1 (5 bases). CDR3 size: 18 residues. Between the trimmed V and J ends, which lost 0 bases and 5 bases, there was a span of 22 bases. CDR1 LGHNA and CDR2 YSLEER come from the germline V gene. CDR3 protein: CASSQDRPPGTRGYGYTF. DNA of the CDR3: TGCGCCAGCAGCCAAGATCGCCCCCCCGGGACGCGGGGGTATGGCTACACCTTC.

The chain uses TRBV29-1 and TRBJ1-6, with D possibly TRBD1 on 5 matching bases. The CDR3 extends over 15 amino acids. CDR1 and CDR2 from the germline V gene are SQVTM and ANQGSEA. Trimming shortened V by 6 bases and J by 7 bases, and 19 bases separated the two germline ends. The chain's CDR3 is CSVLEAGPGNSPLHF. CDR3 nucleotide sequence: TGCAGCGTGCTTGAGGCAGGGCCAGGAAATTCACCCCTCCACTTT.

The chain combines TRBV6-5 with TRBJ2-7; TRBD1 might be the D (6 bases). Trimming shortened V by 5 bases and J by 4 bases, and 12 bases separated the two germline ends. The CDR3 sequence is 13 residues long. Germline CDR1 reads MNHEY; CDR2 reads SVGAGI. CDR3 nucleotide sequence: TGTGCCAGCAGTAAACCTACAGGGTACGAGCAGTACTTC. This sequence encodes CASSKPTGYEQYF.

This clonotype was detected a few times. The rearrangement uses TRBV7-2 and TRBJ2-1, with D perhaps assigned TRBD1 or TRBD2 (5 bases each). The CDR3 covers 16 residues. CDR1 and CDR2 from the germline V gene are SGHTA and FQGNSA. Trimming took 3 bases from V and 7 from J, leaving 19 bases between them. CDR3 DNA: TGTGCCAGCAGCTTGTCCTTAGCCGAGGGGCAAAATGAGCAGTTCTTC. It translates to CASSLSLAEGQNEQFF.

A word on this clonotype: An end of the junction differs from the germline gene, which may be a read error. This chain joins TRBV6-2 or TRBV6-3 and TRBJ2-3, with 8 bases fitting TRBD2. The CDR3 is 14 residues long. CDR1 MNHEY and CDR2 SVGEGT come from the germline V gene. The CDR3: CASSPGLGADTRYF. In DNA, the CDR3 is TGTGCCAGCAGTCCGGGACTAGGGGCAGATACGCGGTATTTT.

The CDR3 loop is CASSSAGTGVNIQYF. As DNA, the CDR3 is TGCGCCAGCAGCTCGGCCGGGACAGGGGTCAACATTCAGTACTTC. The J gene is TRBJ2-4, the V gene TRBV5-1, with 10 bases that match TRBD1. Germline V gives CDR1 SGHRS, CDR2 YFSETQ. V was pared by 3 bases and J by 7 bases, with 7 bases of the junction left unmatched. The CDR3 contains 15 residues. Combining the CDR3 with reference TRBV5-1 and TRBJ2-4 gives the whole variable domain KAGVTQTPRYLIKTRGQQVTLSCSPISGHRSVSWYQQTPGQGLQFLFEYFSETQRNKGNFPGRFSGRQFSNSRSEMNVSTLELGDSALYLCASSSAGTGVNIQYFGAGTRLSVL.

CDR3 bases: TGTGCCAGCAGGCTACAGGGTTCGGCTAGCGAGCAGTACTTC. As protein: CASRLQGSASEQYF. V gene TRBV14 combines with J gene TRBJ2-7, with TRBD1 as a possible D gene (6 bases). The CDR3 is 14 amino acids. CDR1 SGHDN and CDR2 FVKESK come from the germline V gene. Trimming left V 6 bases short and J 6 bases short, with 18 bases between.

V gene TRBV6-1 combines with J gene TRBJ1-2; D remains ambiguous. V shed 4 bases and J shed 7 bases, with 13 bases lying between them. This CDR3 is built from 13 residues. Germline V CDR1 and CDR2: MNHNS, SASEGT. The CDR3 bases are TGTGCCAGCAGTGGCGATCAGTGGACTGGCTACACCTTC. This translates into CASSGDQWTGYTF.

Here the CDR3 reads CSVAAPDTGELFF. In nucleotides, the CDR3 is TGCAGCGTTGCTGCCCCCGACACCGGGGAGCTGTTTTTT. The chain is built from TRBV29-1 and TRBJ2-2; D not certain. The CDR3 extends over 13 amino acids. V lost 4 bases and J lost 3, with 9 bases in between. Germline V gene sequence: CDR1 SQVTM, CDR2 ANQGSEA.

The CDR3 bases are TGTGCCAGCAGCTTAGGAAAGGCGGTGAACACTGAAGCTTTCTTT. Protein product: CASSLGKAVNTEAFF. The chain joins TRBV7-6 to TRBJ1-1; D unresolved. In germline, CDR1 is SGHVS, CDR2 FNYEAQ. CDR3 size: 15 residues. V was cut by 1 base and J by 0 bases, with 9 bases left in between.

CDR3 in amino acids: CAGVLVGELFF. In DNA, the CDR3 is TGTGCCGGAGTCTTGGTGGGGGAGCTGTTTTTT. The chain couples TRBV21-1 to TRBJ2-2. TRBV21-1 is a pseudogene. The CDR3 spans 11 residues.

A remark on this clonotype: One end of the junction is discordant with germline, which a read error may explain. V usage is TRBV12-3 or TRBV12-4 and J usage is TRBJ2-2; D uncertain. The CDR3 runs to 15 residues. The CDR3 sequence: CTSSFRTTNTGELFF. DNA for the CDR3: TGTACCAGCAGTTTTAGAACAACGAACACCGGGGAGCTGTTTTTT.

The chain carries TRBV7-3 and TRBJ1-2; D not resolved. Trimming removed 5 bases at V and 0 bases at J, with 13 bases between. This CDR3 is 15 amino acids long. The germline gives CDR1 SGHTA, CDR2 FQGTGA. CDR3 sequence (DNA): TGTGCCAGCAGCCCGAGTTGGAGGTCTAACTATGGCTACACCTTC. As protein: CASSPSWRSNYGYTF.

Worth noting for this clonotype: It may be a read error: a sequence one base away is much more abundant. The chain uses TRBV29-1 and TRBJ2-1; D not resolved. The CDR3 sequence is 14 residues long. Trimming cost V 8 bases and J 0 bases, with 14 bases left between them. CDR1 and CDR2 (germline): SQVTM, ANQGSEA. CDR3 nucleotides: TGCAGCACAGCTCGAGAAAGCTCCTACAATGAGCAGTTCTTC. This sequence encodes CSTARESSYNEQFF.

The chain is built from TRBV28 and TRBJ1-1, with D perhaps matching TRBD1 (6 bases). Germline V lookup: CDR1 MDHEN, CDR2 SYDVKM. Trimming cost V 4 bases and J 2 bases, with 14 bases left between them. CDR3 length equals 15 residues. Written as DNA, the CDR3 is TGTGCCAGCAGTTCAAGGCGGGGGGCCAACACTGAAGCTTTCTTT. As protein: CASSSRRGANTEAFF.